This record looks at one TCR beta chain sequence and its context. Antigen: not known. These data originate in a study of T cell responses to AZD1222 COVID-19 vaccine. Study information: Researchers grouped second doses given at about 4 or about 12 weeks into one pool.

Broader study findings: Close to half of all spike-specific TCRs reportedly target regions of the variants that are unmutated. In a largely white British group with more females than males, clonal diversity was possibly underestimated. Vaccine-associated CD4 TCRs ranged over spike, dominating at 160-218 and 743-854.

Germline CDR1 and CDR2: LGHDT and YNNKEL (reference sequence). Trimming cost V 0 bases and J 8 bases, with 16 bases left between them. The CDR3 runs 15 residues. Sequencing was performed with immunoSEQ multiplex PCR; in TCRdb, only in-frame clones are kept and a portion is missing. The sample lists 95,000 to 150,000 clones, approximately 90% occurring once. This receptor was identified in an adult in good health. The input for sequencing was peripheral blood, taken on day 0 of AZD1222 vaccination. The V call is TRBV3-1 (or the pseudogene TRBV3-2), the J call TRBJ1-2; D ambiguous. Here the CDR3 DNA reads TGTGCCAGCAGCCAAGATACCCACACCGTCGGAGGCTACACCTTC. Translated: CASSQDTHTVGGYTF.